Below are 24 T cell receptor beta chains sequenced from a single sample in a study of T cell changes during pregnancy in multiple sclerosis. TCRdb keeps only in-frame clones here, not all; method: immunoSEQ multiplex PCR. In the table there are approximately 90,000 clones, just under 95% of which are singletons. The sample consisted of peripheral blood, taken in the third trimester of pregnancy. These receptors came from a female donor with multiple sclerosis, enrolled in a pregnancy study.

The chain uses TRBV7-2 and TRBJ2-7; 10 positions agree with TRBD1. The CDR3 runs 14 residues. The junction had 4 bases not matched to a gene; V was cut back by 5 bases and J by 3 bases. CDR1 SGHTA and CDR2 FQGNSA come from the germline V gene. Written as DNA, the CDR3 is TGTGCCAGCAGCAACCGGGACAGGGGCTACGAGCAGTACTTC. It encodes CASSNRDRGYEQYF. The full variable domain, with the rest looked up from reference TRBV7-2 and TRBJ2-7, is GAGVSQSPSNKVTEKGKDVELRCDPISGHTALYWYRQSLGQGLEFLIYFQGNSAPDKSGLPSDRFSAERTGGSVSTLTIQRTQQEDSAVYLCASSNRDRGYEQYFGPGTRLTVT.

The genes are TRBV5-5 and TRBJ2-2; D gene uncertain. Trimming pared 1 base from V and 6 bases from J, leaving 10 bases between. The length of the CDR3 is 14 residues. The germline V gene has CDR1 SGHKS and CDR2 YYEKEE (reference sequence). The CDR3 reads CASSLRVGAGELFF. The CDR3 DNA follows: TGTGCCAGCAGCTTGCGGGTCGGCGCCGGGGAGCTGTTTTTT.

CDR3 nucleotide sequence: TGTGCCAGTAGGCGGACCGTCGGACAGGGCTGGACTGCAACTAATGAAAAACTGTTTTTT. As protein: CASRRTVGQGWTATNEKLFF. The chain is built from TRBV19 and TRBJ1-4; 8 bases fit TRBD1. V lost 6 bases and J lost 0; bases outside the gene matches: 18. CDR1 is LNHDA and CDR2 is SQIVND in the germline V gene (reference sequence). The CDR3 runs to 20 residues.

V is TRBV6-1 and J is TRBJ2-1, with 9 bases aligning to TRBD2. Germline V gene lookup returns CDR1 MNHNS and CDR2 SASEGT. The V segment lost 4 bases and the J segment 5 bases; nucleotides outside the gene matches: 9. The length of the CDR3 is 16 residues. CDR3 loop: CASSVRWAGGNNEQFF. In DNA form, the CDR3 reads TGTGCCAGCAGTGTCAGGTGGGCGGGAGGGAACAATGAGCAGTTCTTC.

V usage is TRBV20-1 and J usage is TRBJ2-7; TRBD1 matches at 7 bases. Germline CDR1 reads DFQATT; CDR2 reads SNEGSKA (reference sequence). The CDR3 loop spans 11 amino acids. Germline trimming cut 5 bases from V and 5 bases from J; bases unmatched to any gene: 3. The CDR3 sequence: CSAHRGDEQYF. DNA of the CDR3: TGCAGTGCTCACAGGGGCGACGAGCAGTACTTC.

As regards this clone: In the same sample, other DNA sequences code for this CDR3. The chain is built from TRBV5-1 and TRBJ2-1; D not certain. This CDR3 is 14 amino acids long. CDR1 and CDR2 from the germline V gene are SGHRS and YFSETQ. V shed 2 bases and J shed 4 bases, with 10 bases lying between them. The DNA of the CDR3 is TGCGCCAGCAGCTTCGGTAACAGTTACAATGAGCAGTTCTTC. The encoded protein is CASSFGNSYNEQFF.

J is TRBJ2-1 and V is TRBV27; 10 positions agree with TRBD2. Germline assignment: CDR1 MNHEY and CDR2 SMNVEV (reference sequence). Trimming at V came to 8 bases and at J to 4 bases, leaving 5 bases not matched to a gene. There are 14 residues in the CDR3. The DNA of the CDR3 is TGTGCCAGCCGGACTAGCGGTTTTTACAATGAGCAGTTCTTC. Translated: CASRTSGFYNEQFF.

CDR3 region: CASSLKPGIAGAEFF. CDR3 nucleotides: TGTGCCAGCAGCTTAAAACCAGGGATAGCGGGAGCGGAGTTCTTC. The chain joins TRBV7-9 to TRBJ2-1; 9 bases are a match to TRBD2. Trimming at V came to 2 bases and at J to 14 bases, leaving 13 bases not matched to a gene. Germline V gene data show CDR1 as SEHNR and CDR2 as FQNEAQ (reference sequence). CDR3 length: 15 amino acids.

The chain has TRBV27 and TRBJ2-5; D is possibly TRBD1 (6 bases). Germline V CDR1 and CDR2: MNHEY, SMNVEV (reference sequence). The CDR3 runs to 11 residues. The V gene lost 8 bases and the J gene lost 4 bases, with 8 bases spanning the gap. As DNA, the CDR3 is TGTGCCAGCCTAGGGGGAGAGACCCAGTACTTC. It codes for CASLGGETQYF.

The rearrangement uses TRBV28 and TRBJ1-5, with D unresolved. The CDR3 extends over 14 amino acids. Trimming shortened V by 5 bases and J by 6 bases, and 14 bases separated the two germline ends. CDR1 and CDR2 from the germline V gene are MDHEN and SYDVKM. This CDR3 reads CASSPRRRPQPQHF. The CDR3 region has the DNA TGTGCCAGCAGTCCCCGGAGGAGGCCTCAGCCCCAGCATTTT. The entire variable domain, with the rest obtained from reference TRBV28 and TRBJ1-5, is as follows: DVKVTQSSRYLVKRTGEKVFLECVQDMDHENMFWYRQDPGLGLRLIYFSYDVKMKEKGDIPEGYSVSREKKERFSLILESASTNQTSMYLCASSPRRRPQPQHFGDGTRLSIL.

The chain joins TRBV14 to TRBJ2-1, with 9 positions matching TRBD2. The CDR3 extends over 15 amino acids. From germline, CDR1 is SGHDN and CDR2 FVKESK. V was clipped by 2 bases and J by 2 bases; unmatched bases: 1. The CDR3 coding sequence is TGTGCCAGCAGCCAACTAGCGGGAACCTACAATGAGCAGTTCTTC. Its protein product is CASSQLAGTYNEQFF.

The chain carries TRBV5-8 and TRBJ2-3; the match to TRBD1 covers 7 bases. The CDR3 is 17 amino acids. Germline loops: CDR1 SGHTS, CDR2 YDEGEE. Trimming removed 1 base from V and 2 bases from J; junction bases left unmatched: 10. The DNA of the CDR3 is TGTGCCAGCAGCTTGAGTCTGGGACAGAGGTACACAGATACGCAGTATTTT. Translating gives CASSLSLGQRYTDTQYF.

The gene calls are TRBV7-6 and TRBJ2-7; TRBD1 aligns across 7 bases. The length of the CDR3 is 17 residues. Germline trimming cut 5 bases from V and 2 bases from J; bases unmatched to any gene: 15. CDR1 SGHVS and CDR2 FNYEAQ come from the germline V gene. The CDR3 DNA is TGTGCCAGCAGCCCCGCCCCGGGACAGTTCCCCCCCTACGAGCAGTACTTC. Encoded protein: CASSPAPGQFPPYEQYF.

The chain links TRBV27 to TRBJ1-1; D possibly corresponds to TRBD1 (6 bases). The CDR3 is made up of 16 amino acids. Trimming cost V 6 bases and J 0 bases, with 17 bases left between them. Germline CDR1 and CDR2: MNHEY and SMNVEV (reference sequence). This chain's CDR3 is CASSSRTDRMNTEAFF. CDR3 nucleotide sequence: TGTGCCAGCAGCTCTAGAACGGACAGAATGAACACTGAAGCTTTCTTT.

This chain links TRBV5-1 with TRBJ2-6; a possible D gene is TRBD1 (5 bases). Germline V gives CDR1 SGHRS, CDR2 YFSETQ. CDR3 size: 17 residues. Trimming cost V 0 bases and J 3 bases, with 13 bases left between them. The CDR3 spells CASSLEGVQGGANVLTF. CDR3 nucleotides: TGCGCCAGCAGCTTGGAAGGGGTCCAGGGTGGGGCCAACGTCCTGACTTTC. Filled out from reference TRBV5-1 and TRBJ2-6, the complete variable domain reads KAGVTQTPRYLIKTRGQQVTLSCSPISGHRSVSWYQQTPGQGLQFLFEYFSETQRNKGNFPGRFSGRQFSNSRSEMNVSTLELGDSALYLCASSLEGVQGGANVLTFGAGSRLTVL.

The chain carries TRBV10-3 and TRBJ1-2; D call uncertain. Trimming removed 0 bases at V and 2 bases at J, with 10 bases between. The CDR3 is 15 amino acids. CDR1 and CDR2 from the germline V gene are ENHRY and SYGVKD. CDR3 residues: CAISESPRANYGYTF. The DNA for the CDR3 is TGTGCCATCAGTGAGTCCCCCCGAGCAAACTATGGCTACACCTTC.

The CDR3 DNA reads as TGTGCCAGCAGCTTAGCGTATCGGAATAGCGGCTACGAGCAGTACTTC. Translation: CASSLAYRNSGYEQYF. This chain connects TRBV7-8 to TRBJ2-7, with D perhaps TRBD2 (6 bases). V was cut by 0 bases and J by 3 bases, with 15 bases left in between. Germline V lookup: CDR1 SGHVS, CDR2 FQNEAQ. The CDR3 contains 16 residues.

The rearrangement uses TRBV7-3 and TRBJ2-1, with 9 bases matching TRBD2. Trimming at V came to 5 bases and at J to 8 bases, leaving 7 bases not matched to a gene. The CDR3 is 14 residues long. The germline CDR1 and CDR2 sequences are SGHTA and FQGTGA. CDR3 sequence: CASSPSGTSYEQFF. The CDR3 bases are TGTGCCAGCAGCCCTTCCGGGACTAGCTATGAGCAGTTCTTC. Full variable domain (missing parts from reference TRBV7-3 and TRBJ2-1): GAGVSQTPSNKVTEKGKYVELRCDPISGHTALYWYRQSLGQGPEFLIYFQGTGAADDSGLPNDRFFAVRPEGSVSTLKIQRTERGDSAVYLCASSPSGTSYEQFFGPGTRLTVL.

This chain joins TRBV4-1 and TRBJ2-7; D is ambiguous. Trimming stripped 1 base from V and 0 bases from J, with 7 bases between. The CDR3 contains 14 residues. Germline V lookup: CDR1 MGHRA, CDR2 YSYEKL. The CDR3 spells CASSQGPSSYEQYF. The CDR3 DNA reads TGCGCCAGCAGCCAAGGCCCTAGCTCCTACGAGCAGTACTTC.

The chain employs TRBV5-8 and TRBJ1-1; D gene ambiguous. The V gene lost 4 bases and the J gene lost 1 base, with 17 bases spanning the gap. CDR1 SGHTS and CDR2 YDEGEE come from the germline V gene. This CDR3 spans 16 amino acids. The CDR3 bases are TGTGCCAGCAGCCCCACCCCGCTCTCGGGGAACACTGAAGCTTTCTTT. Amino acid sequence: CASSPTPLSGNTEAFF.

CDR3 residues: CSARHSGELFF. CDR3 DNA sequence: TGCAGTGCTAGACATTCCGGGGAGCTGTTTTTT. The genes are TRBV20-1 and TRBJ2-2, with D unclear. Germline-derived CDR1 and CDR2 are DFQATT and SNEGSKA (reference sequence). CDR3 size: 11 residues. V dropped 2 bases and J dropped 6 bases, with 4 bases sitting between them.

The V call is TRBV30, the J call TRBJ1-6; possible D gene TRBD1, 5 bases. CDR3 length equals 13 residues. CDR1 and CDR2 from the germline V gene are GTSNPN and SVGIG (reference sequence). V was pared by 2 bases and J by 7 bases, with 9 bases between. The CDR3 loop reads CAWSSGGNSPLHF. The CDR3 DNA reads TGTGCCTGGAGTTCTGGGGGGAATTCACCCCTCCACTTT.

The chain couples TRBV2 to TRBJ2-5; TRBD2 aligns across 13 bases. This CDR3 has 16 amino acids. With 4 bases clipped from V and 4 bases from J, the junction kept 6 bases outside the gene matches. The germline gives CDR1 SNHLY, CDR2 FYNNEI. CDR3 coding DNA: TGTGCCAGCAGTGCAGGACTAGCGGGAGTGGGAGAGACCCAGTACTTC. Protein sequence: CASSAGLAGVGETQYF.

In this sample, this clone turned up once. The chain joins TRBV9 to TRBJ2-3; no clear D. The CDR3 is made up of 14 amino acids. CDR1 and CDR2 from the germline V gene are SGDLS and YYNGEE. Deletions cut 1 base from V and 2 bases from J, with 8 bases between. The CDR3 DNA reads TGTGCCAGCAGCGTAAGTAGCTACACAGATACGCAGTATTTT. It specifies CASSVSSYTDTQYF.